The TCR beta chain under discussion was sequenced for a study of cytotoxic CD8 clonotypes in ibrutinib-treated CLL. The wider study: It was after a median approximately eleven months of treatment, range 6 to 36, that response samples were taken.

The method was immunoSEQ multiplex PCR; TCRdb's version includes in-frame clones alone and lacks a portion of them. The table has about 130,000 clones, around three quarters seen once. V lost 1 base and J lost 3, with 12 bases in between. CDR3 length: 15 residues. Germline loops: CDR1 MNHNS, CDR2 SASEGT. The material sequenced was PBMCs, taken after 12 months of ibrutinib treatment. The chain joins TRBV6-1 to TRBJ1-2, with D uncertain. The clonotype originates from a human donor with chronic lymphocytic leukemia. As DNA, the CDR3 is TGTGCCAGCAGTGAAGGGGATATCCCATACTATGGCTACACCTTC. It codes for CASSEGDIPYYGYTF.